A single sample is the source of the 23 T cell receptor beta chains below, sequenced in a study of T cell responses to AZD1222 COVID-19 vaccine. Some clones are missing from TCRdb's copy, which holds only in-frame ones; the method was immunoSEQ multiplex PCR. Of 150,000 to 200,000 clones listed, 80% to 95% are singletons. This material consisted of peripheral blood, taken on day 0 of AZD1222 vaccination. The receptors were gathered from an adult in good health.

Written as DNA, the CDR3 is TGTGCCAGCAGTTTAACCCGGGATACGCAGTATTTT. It is translated as CASSLTRDTQYF. The rearrangement links TRBV12-3 or TRBV12-4 to TRBJ2-3; the D is unclear. The V and J ends lost 2 bases and 6 bases respectively, with 6 bases between them. The CDR3 spans 12 residues.

The chain recombines TRBV27 with TRBJ1-1, with D possibly TRBD1 on 6 matching bases. CDR3 size: 15 residues. Germline loops: CDR1 MNHEY, CDR2 SMNVEV (reference sequence). V lost 3 bases and J 2 bases, leaving 13 bases between the germline ends. Here the CDR3 DNA reads TGTGCCAGCAGTTTGGGACAAGGGGGTAACACTGAAGCTTTCTTT. Its translation: CASSLGQGGNTEAFF.

The rearrangement joins TRBV10-1 to TRBJ1-1; D gene unclear. CDR3 length equals 13 residues. Germline loops: CDR1 WNHNN, CDR2 SYGVQD (reference sequence). Trimming cost V 3 bases and J 2 bases, with 7 bases left between them. The CDR3 DNA reads as TGCGCCAGCAGTGAAATTACCAACACTGAAGCTTTCTTT. It yields the protein CASSEITNTEAFF.

This chain uses TRBV27 with TRBJ1-6; D not certain. The CDR3 totals 18 residues. Deletions cut 0 bases from V and 0 bases from J, with 12 bases between. Germline V gives CDR1 MNHEY, CDR2 SMNVEV (reference sequence). CDR3 loop: CASSLSFGRSSYNSPLHF. The CDR3 DNA is TGTGCCAGCAGTTTATCGTTCGGCCGGAGCTCCTATAATTCACCCCTCCACTTT.

The V and J genes are TRBV19 and TRBJ1-6, with D hard to call. V was trimmed by 5 bases and J by 9 bases, leaving 8 bases between them. The CDR3 consists of 12 residues. The germline gives CDR1 LNHDA, CDR2 SQIVND (reference sequence). The CDR3 loop is CASSSPGSPLHF. The CDR3 DNA reads TGTGCCAGTAGTTCCCCAGGTTCACCCCTCCACTTT.

The J gene is TRBJ1-1, the V gene TRBV29-1; perhaps TRBD1 as D (6 bases). Trimming took off 4 bases at V and 0 bases at J, with 9 bases between the two ends. The germline gives CDR1 SQVTM, CDR2 ANQGSEA. CDR3 length equals 13 residues. The CDR3 DNA reads as TGCAGCGTTGCGGGACACGTGAACACTGAAGCTTTCTTT. This encodes CSVAGHVNTEAFF. Full variable domain (missing parts from reference TRBV29-1 and TRBJ1-1): SAVISQKPSRDICQRGTSLTIQCQVDSQVTMMFWYRQQPGQSLTLIATANQGSEATYESGFVIDKFPISRPNLTFSTLTVSNMSPEDSSIYLCSVAGHVNTEAFFGQGTRLTVV.

Concerning this clone: At one end the junction does not follow the germline gene, possibly because of a read error. The V and J genes are TRBV20-1 and TRBJ1-2, with TRBD1 identical over 8 bases. Germline loops: CDR1 DFQATT, CDR2 SNEGSKA (reference sequence). The CDR3 runs to 15 residues. The CDR3 protein is CSASSQGAMATPPIF. The DNA for the CDR3 is TGCAGTGCTAGTTCCCAGGGGGCTATGGCTACACCTCCTATCTTC.

The V call is TRBV19, the J call TRBJ2-7, with a possible D match to TRBD2 (6 bases). CDR3 length equals 13 residues. The V and J ends lost 4 bases and 2 bases respectively, with 9 bases between them. Germline-derived CDR1 and CDR2 are LNHDA and SQIVND (reference sequence). In DNA form, the CDR3 reads TGTGCCAGTAGTAGGGGACTTGCCTACGAGCAGTACTTC. Encoded protein: CASSRGLAYEQYF.

The chain carries TRBV18 and TRBJ2-3, with TRBD2 identical over 8 bases. The length of the CDR3 is 14 residues. The germline CDR1 and CDR2 sequences are KGHSH and LQKENI. Losses at the gene ends were 3 bases for V and 1 base for J; bases not matched to a gene: 0. The CDR3 protein is CASSPSGGTDTQYF. The DNA of the CDR3 is TGTGCCAGCTCACCTAGCGGGGGCACAGATACGCAGTATTTT.

This clone was observed once. The chain employs TRBV6-1 and TRBJ2-4; D uncertain. CDR1 and CDR2 (germline): MNHNS, SASEGT. CDR3 length equals 15 residues. The V and J ends lost 3 bases and 0 bases respectively, with 9 bases between them. CDR3 in amino acids: CASSEDGLAKNIQYF. The CDR3 coding sequence is TGTGCCAGCAGTGAGGACGGTCTAGCCAAAAACATTCAGTACTTC.

The chain carries TRBV30 and TRBJ1-6; 9 nucleotides agree with TRBD1. The ends lost 8 bases at V and 0 bases at J; junction bases unmatched: 17. Germline V gene data show CDR1 as GTSNPN and CDR2 as SVGIG (reference sequence). The CDR3 spans 19 residues. DNA of the CDR3: TGTGCCACACCATATAGCGGGACAGGGCTAAGCTCCTATAATTCACCCCTCCACTTT. It specifies CATPYSGTGLSSYNSPLHF.

The chain joins TRBV13 to TRBJ1-2; D is unresolved. Germline CDR1 is PRHDT and CDR2 is FYEKMQ (reference sequence). Trimming cost V 3 bases and J 7 bases, with 21 bases left between them. This CDR3 spans 16 amino acids. The chain's CDR3 is CASSLGSGRVFTGYTF. The DNA for the CDR3 is TGTGCCAGCAGCTTGGGATCGGGAAGGGTTTTCACTGGCTACACCTTC.

The rearrangement links TRBV2 to TRBJ2-1; tentatively, D is TRBD1 (6 bases). From germline, CDR1 is SNHLY and CDR2 FYNNEI. The V gene lost 5 bases and the J gene lost 3 bases, with 26 bases spanning the gap. The CDR3 sequence is 19 residues long. CDR3 DNA sequence: TGTGCCAGCAGTTCTCGGGGAGACAGGCCGTCAACATACTACAATGAGCAGTTCTTC. As protein: CASSSRGDRPSTYYNEQFF. The whole variable domain, remainder taken from reference TRBV2 and TRBJ2-1, is EPEVTQTPSHQVTQMGQEVILRCVPISNHLYFYWYRQILGQKVEFLVSFYNNEISEKSEIFDDQFSVERPDGSNFTLKIRSTKLEDSAMYFCASSSRGDRPSTYYNEQFFGPGTRLTVL.

V and J are TRBV27 and TRBJ2-1; 10 bases match TRBD2. Germline CDR1 and CDR2: MNHEY and SMNVEV (reference sequence). Germline trimming cut 3 bases from V and 8 bases from J; bases unmatched to any gene: 16. The CDR3 runs to 18 residues. In DNA, the CDR3 is TGTGCCAGCAGTTTGCGAGCGGGGGGGCTCTATGCCCTCCATGAGCAGTTCTTC. It specifies CASSLRAGGLYALHEQFF.

The table lists this clone with a count of one. The chain is built from TRBV9 and TRBJ2-5; 8 positions agree with TRBD2. Germline CDR1 and CDR2: SGDLS and YYNGEE. Trimming removed 4 bases from V and 1 base from J; junction bases left unmatched: 3. The CDR3 is 14 residues long. The CDR3 DNA sequence: TGTGCCAGCAGCATAAGCGGGGGCCAAGAGACCCAGTACTTC. It codes for CASSISGGQETQYF.

The CDR3 bases are TGCGCCAGCAGCCAGCATGACGGTGACAATGAGCAGTTCTTC. It yields the protein CASSQHDGDNEQFF. This rearrangement joins TRBV4-1 to TRBJ2-1; no firm D call. The CDR3 loop spans 14 amino acids. Trimming took off 3 bases at V and 5 bases at J, with 11 bases between the two ends. CDR1 is MGHRA and CDR2 is YSYEKL in the germline V gene.

This chain joins TRBV6-6 and TRBJ1-4; D remains unclear. This CDR3 contains 15 residues. Germline V CDR1 and CDR2: MNHNY, SVGAGI (reference sequence). Between the trimmed V and J ends, which lost 7 bases and 3 bases, there was a span of 15 bases. The CDR3 region is CASTNVGSANEKLFF. The CDR3 DNA is TGTGCCAGCACCAACGTAGGGAGCGCTAATGAAAAACTGTTTTTT.

The chain uses TRBV4-1 and TRBJ1-1, with D perhaps matching TRBD1 (5 bases). Trimming shortened V by 3 bases and J by 4 bases, and 12 bases separated the two germline ends. This CDR3 comprises 14 residues. Germline V CDR1 and CDR2: MGHRA, YSYEKL. Here the CDR3 reads CASSQGGALTEAFF. CDR3 DNA sequence: TGCGCCAGCAGCCAGGGAGGGGCTCTCACTGAAGCTTTCTTT.

This clone has just a few counts. V and J are TRBV18 and TRBJ1-1, with D possibly TRBD1 on 6 matching bases. This CDR3 is built from 14 residues. The germline V and J ends were trimmed by 2 bases and 1 base, with 8 bases remaining between them. The V gene's germline CDR1 is KGHSH and CDR2 LQKENI. DNA of the CDR3: TGTGCCAGCTCACCAAACAGGGCGAACACTGAAGCTTTCTTT. Protein product: CASSPNRANTEAFF.

The chain uses TRBV7-9 and TRBJ2-1, with D possibly TRBD2 on 6 matching bases. This CDR3 has 15 amino acids. V was shortened by 5 bases and J by 6 bases, with 17 bases between the two germline ends. Per germline, CDR1 SEHNR and CDR2 FQNEAQ (reference sequence). Written as DNA, the CDR3 is TGTGCCAGCAGCCCCTGGGCGGGGCCTATCAATGAGCAGTTCTTC. It translates to CASSPWAGPINEQFF.

The CDR3 sequence is CASSLEGTGAPFGEKLFF. The DNA of the CDR3 is TGTGCCAGCAGCTTGGAGGGGACAGGGGCCCCATTTGGTGAAAAACTGTTTTTT. J is TRBJ1-4 and V is TRBV5-6; TRBD1 matches at 10 bases. The CDR3 covers 18 residues. Germline assignment: CDR1 SGHDT and CDR2 YYEEEE. V lost 0 bases, J lost 7 bases, and 12 bases stayed unmatched. The whole variable domain, filled in from reference TRBV5-6 and TRBJ1-4, reads DAGVTQSPTHLIKTRGQQVTLRCSPKSGHDTVSWYQQALGQGPQFIFQYYEEEERQRGNFPDRFSGHQFPNYSSELNVNALLLGDSALYLCASSLEGTGAPFGEKLFFGSGTQLSVL.

The chain recombines TRBV5-5 with TRBJ1-2, with D unclear. Looked up from germline, CDR1 is SGHKS and CDR2 is YYEKEE (reference sequence). V lost 0 bases to trimming and J lost 7 bases, with 19 bases between them. The CDR3 runs 16 residues. The DNA of the CDR3 is TGTGCCAGCAGCTTGGGGTTGACCGATCCTCGGGGTGGCTACACCTTC. It codes for CASSLGLTDPRGGYTF.

This rearrangement joins TRBV10-3 to TRBJ1-3, with D tentatively TRBD1 (5 bases). V gave up 10 bases and J gave up 0 bases, with 13 bases separating them. The germline V gene encodes CDR1 ENHRY and CDR2 SYGVKD. This CDR3 has 14 amino acids. CDR3 residues: CATRDGSSGNTIYF. CDR3 coding DNA: TGTGCCACTAGGGACGGATCCTCTGGAAACACCATATATTTT.